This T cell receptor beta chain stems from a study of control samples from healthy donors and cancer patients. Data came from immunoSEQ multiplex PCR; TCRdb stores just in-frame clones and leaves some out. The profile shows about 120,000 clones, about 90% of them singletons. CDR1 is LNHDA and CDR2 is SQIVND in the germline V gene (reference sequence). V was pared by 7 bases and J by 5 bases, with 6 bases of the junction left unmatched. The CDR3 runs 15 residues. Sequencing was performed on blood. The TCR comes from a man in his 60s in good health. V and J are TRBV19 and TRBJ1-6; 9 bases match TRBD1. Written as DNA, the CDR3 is TGTGCCAGTACCCCAACAGGGGGCGATAATTCACCCCTCCACTTT. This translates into CASTPTGGDNSPLHF.